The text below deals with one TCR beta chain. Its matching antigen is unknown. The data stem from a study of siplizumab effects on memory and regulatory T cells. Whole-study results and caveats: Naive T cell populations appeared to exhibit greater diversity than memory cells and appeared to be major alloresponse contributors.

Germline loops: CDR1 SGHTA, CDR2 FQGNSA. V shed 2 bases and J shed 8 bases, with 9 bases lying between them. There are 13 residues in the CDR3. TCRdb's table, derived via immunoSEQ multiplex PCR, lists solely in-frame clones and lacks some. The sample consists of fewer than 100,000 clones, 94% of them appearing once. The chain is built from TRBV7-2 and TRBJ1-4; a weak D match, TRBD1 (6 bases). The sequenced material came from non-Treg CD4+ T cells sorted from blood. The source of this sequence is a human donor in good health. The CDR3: CASSLQGREKLFF. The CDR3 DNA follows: TGTGCCAGCAGCTTACAGGGGCGCGAAAAACTGTTTTTT.